This T cell receptor beta chain was obtained from a study of T cells of healthy individuals. TCRdb passed the 5' RACE reads through MiXCR, listing each CDR3 protein once. The sample holds some 100,000 distinct CDR3 sequences, approximately 15% seen once. The germline CDR1 and CDR2 sequences are MNHEY and SMNVEV (reference sequence). The CDR3 is made up of 15 amino acids. V gave up 2 bases and J gave up 1 base, with 11 bases separating them. The TCR was taken from a human donor in good health. This chain links TRBV27 with TRBJ1-1, with D possibly matching TRBD1 (5 bases). The CDR3 DNA sequence: TGTGCCAGCAGTTTAAGGGGACTAAAGAACACTGAAGCTTTCTTT. Translating it yields CASSLRGLKNTEAFF.